Listed below are T cell receptor beta chains from one sample, sequenced in a study of cytomegalovirus exposure and HLA in healthy donors. Profiled with immunoSEQ multiplex PCR; TCRdb holds only in-frame clones, not every one. The repertoire includes about 140,000 clones, roughly three quarters of them detected once, and around an eighth sits in the top ten. The specimen sequenced was PBMCs. The source of these receptors is a woman between 40 and 50 years old in good health and CMV-seronegative. The CDR3 runs from the conserved cysteine through the conserved F or W. A D gene is named only where the DNA matches it firmly. The size field is filled for only some rows; it gives once, few, many or a size class.

CDR3 protein: CSVEDWGGSNQPQHF
D gene: NA
V gene: TRBV29-1
clone size: NA
J gene: TRBJ1-5

CDR3 protein: CASSPTGTGGYTF
D gene: TRBD1
V gene: TRBV7-6
clone size: NA
J gene: TRBJ1-2

CDR3 protein: CASTRTTRHEQYF
D gene: NA
V gene: TRBV13
clone size: NA
J gene: TRBJ2-7

CDR3 protein: CASSQALAGGLSSYEQYF
D gene: TRBD2
V gene: TRBV4-3
clone size: NA
J gene: TRBJ2-7

CDR3 protein: CASSLFRQGAREAFF
D gene: TRBD1
V gene: TRBV28
clone size: NA
J gene: TRBJ1-1

CDR3 protein: CASSERSGRGNTEAFF
D gene: NA
V gene: TRBV2
clone size: once
J gene: TRBJ1-1

CDR3 protein: CASSPPGRGTDTQYF
D gene: NA
V gene: TRBV19
clone size: NA
J gene: TRBJ2-3

CDR3 protein: CASSFGGTDTQYF
D gene: NA
V gene: TRBV7-6
clone size: NA
J gene: TRBJ2-3

CDR3 protein: CASSLAFQDNSPLHF
D gene: NA
V gene: TRBV5-1
clone size: NA
J gene: TRBJ1-6

CDR3 protein: CASSQVEVHEQFF
D gene: NA
V gene: TRBV4-2
clone size: NA
J gene: TRBJ2-1

CDR3 protein: CASSAGRESTDTQYF
D gene: TRBD2
V gene: TRBV18
clone size: NA
J gene: TRBJ2-3

CDR3 protein: CASSSGTGSDQPQHF
D gene: TRBD1
V gene: TRBV27
clone size: NA
J gene: TRBJ1-5

CDR3 protein: CASSRRSDQPQHF
D gene: NA
V gene: TRBV2
clone size: NA
J gene: TRBJ1-5

CDR3 protein: CASSVLSGMNTEAFF
D gene: NA
V gene: TRBV9
clone size: NA
J gene: TRBJ1-1

CDR3 protein: CAWSVQGNQPQHF
D gene: NA
V gene: TRBV30
clone size: NA
J gene: TRBJ1-5

CDR3 protein: CASSLFSLGGQETQYF
D gene: NA
V gene: TRBV11-2
clone size: NA
J gene: TRBJ2-5

CDR3 protein: CASSSPGKNEQFF
D gene: NA
V gene: TRBV28
clone size: once
J gene: TRBJ2-1

CDR3 protein: CASSISGTRGRYEQYF
D gene: TRBD1
V gene: TRBV19
clone size: NA
J gene: TRBJ2-7

CDR3 protein: CASSSRTGQGEQYF
D gene: TRBD1
V gene: TRBV7-2
clone size: NA
J gene: TRBJ2-7

CDR3 protein: CASSLGLPSLAGLTDTQYF
D gene: TRBD2
V gene: TRBV7-2
clone size: NA
J gene: TRBJ2-3

CDR3 protein: CATGGSNQPQHF
D gene: NA
V gene: TRBV28
clone size: NA
J gene: TRBJ1-5

CDR3 protein: CASSLGLPSDTQYF
D gene: NA
V gene: TRBV7-2
clone size: NA
J gene: TRBJ2-3

CDR3 protein: CAWSSGYQETQYF
D gene: NA
V gene: TRBV30
clone size: NA
J gene: TRBJ2-5

CDR3 protein: CASSPILEVETQYF
D gene: NA
V gene: TRBV6-6
clone size: NA
J gene: TRBJ2-5

CDR3 protein: CASSLVALSTDTQYF
D gene: NA
V gene: TRBV5-4
clone size: NA
J gene: TRBJ2-3

CDR3 protein: CSVLSGGADEKLFF
D gene: TRBD1
V gene: TRBV29-1
clone size: once
J gene: TRBJ1-4

CDR3 protein: CASRTTGDGVATGELFF
D gene: TRBD1
V gene: TRBV7-9
clone size: NA
J gene: TRBJ2-2

CDR3 protein: CASTRTWRVNQPQHF
D gene: NA
V gene: TRBV28
clone size: few
J gene: TRBJ1-5

CDR3 protein: CASSRPIAGVGTDTQYF
D gene: TRBD2
V gene: TRBV18
clone size: NA
J gene: TRBJ2-3

CDR3 protein: CATSRAGSYNEQFF
D gene: NA
V gene: TRBV15
clone size: NA
J gene: TRBJ2-1

CDR3 protein: CASSNRDRETQYF
D gene: NA
V gene: TRBV7-2
clone size: NA
J gene: TRBJ2-5

CDR3 protein: CSVETSGGSYEQYF
D gene: TRBD2
V gene: TRBV29-1
clone size: once
J gene: TRBJ2-7

CDR3 protein: CASLAGGFFRETQYF
D gene: TRBD2
V gene: TRBV6-1
clone size: NA
J gene: TRBJ2-5

CDR3 protein: CASSLQGMGGNTIYF
D gene: TRBD1
V gene: TRBV5-1
clone size: NA
J gene: TRBJ1-3

CDR3 protein: CASSLVTLSSYEQYF
D gene: NA
V gene: TRBV13
clone size: once
J gene: TRBJ2-7

CDR3 protein: CASSPLRTGDNEQFF
D gene: TRBD1
V gene: TRBV18
clone size: NA
J gene: TRBJ2-1

CDR3 protein: CASSPGPSGDLGAQYF
D gene: TRBD2
V gene: TRBV5-4
clone size: NA
J gene: TRBJ2-5

CDR3 protein: CSVDFLGYTF
D gene: NA
V gene: TRBV29-1
clone size: NA
J gene: TRBJ1-2

CDR3 protein: CASSMKTSGEGYEQYF
D gene: TRBD2
V gene: TRBV5-1
clone size: NA
J gene: TRBJ2-7

CDR3 protein: CASSERTGLSNQPQHF
D gene: NA
V gene: TRBV6-1
clone size: once
J gene: TRBJ1-5

CDR3 protein: CASSPGREGSRETQYF
D gene: NA
V gene: TRBV7-3
clone size: NA
J gene: TRBJ2-5

CDR3 protein: CASNPGQVNTEAFF
D gene: NA
V gene: TRBV6-5
clone size: NA
J gene: TRBJ1-1

CDR3 protein: CASSLEGRPNYGYTF
D gene: NA
V gene: TRBV11-2
clone size: NA
J gene: TRBJ1-2

CDR3 protein: CASSVDSPSYEQYF
D gene: NA
V gene: TRBV6-1
clone size: NA
J gene: TRBJ2-7

CDR3 protein: CASSQDFGGRRSSSYNEQFF
D gene: NA
V gene: TRBV4-3
clone size: NA
J gene: TRBJ2-1

CDR3 protein: CASSFSRDTEAFF
D gene: NA
V gene: TRBV7-2
clone size: once
J gene: TRBJ1-1

CDR3 protein: CASSLHSGGGYEQYF
D gene: TRBD2
V gene: TRBV7-2
clone size: few
J gene: TRBJ2-7

CDR3 protein: CATSRVLLAGGDGEQYF
D gene: TRBD2
V gene: TRBV15
clone size: NA
J gene: TRBJ2-7

CDR3 protein: CASSQDPPTAGSYGYTF
D gene: NA
V gene: TRBV4-3
clone size: NA
J gene: TRBJ1-2

CDR3 protein: CASSPPGRGDTGELFF
D gene: TRBD2
V gene: TRBV5-1
clone size: NA
J gene: TRBJ2-2